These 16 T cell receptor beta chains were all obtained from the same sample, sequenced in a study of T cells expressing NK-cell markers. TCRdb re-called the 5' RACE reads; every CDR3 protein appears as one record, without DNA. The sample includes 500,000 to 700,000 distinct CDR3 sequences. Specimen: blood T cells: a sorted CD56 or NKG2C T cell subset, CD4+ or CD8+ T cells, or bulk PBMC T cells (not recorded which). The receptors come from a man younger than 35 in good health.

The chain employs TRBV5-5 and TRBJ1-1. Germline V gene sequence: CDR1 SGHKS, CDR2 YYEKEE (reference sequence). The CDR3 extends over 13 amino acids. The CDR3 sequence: CASSFSSDTEAFF.

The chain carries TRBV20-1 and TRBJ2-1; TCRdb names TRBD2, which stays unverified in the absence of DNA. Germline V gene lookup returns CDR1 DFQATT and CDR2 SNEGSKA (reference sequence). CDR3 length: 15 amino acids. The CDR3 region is CSANPAQTSSREQFF.

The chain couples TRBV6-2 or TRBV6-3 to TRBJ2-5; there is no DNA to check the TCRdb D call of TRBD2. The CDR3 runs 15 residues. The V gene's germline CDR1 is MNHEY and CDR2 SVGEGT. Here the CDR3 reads CATTRLAGGAETQYF.

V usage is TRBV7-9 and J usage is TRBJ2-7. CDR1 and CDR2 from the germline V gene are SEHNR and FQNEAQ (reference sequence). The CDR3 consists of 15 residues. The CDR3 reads CASSTTVGRIYEQYF.

CDR3 region: CASELSGGSYNEQFF. V gene TRBV11-1 combines with J gene TRBJ2-1. The CDR3 contains 15 residues. In germline, CDR1 is SGHAT, CDR2 FQDESV (reference sequence).

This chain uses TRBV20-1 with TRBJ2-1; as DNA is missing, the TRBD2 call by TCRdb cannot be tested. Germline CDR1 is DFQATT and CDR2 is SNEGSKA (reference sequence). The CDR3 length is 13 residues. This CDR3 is CSAFRAGANEQFF.

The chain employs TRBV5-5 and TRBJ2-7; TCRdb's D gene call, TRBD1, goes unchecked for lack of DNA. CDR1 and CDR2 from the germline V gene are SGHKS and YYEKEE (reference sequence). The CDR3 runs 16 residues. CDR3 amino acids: CASSLRRTGEAYEQYF. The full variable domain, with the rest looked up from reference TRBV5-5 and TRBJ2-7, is DAGVTQSPTHLIKTRGQQVTLRCSPISGHKSVSWYQQVLGQGPQFIFQYYEKEERGRGNFPDRFSARQFPNYSSELNVNALLLGDSALYLCASSLRRTGEAYEQYFGPGTRLTVT.

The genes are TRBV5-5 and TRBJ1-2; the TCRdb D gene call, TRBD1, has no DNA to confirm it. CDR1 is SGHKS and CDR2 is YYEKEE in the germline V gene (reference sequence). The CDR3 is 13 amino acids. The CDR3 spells CASSETGVPGYTF. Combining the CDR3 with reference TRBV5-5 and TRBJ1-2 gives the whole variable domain DAGVTQSPTHLIKTRGQQVTLRCSPISGHKSVSWYQQVLGQGPQFIFQYYEKEERGRGNFPDRFSARQFPNYSSELNVNALLLGDSALYLCASSETGVPGYTFGSGTRLTVV.

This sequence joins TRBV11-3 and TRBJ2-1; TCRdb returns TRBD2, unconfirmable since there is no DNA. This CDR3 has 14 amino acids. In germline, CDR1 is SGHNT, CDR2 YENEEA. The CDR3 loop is CASSSASGYNEQFF.

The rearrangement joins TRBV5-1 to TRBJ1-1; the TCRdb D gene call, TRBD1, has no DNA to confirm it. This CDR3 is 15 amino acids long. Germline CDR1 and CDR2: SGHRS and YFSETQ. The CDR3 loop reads CASSLPRQGGTEAFF.

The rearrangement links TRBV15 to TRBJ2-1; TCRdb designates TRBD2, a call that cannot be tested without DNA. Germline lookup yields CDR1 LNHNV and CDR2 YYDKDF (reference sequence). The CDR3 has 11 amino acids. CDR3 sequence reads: CATSISGEQFF.

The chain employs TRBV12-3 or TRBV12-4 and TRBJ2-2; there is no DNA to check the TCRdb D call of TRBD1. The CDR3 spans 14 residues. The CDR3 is CASTTTGVGGELFF.

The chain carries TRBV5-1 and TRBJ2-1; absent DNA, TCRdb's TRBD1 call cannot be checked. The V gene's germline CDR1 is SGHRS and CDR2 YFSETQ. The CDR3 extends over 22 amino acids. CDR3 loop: CASSADRAGLEGPRSSYNEQFF.

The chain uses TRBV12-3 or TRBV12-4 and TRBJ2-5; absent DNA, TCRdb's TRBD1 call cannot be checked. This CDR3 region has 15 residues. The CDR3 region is CASSQAHRASETQYF.

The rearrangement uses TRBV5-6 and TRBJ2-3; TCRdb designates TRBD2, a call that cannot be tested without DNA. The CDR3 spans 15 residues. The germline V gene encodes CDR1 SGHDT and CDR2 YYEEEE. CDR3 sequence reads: CASSLKKKRGDTQYF.

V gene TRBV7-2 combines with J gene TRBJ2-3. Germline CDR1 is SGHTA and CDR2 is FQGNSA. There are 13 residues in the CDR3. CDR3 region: CASSLVREATQYF. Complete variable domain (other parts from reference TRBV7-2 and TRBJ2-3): GAGVSQSPSNKVTEKGKDVELRCDPISGHTALYWYRQSLGQGLEFLIYFQGNSAPDKSGLPSDRFSAERTGGSVSTLTIQRTQQEDSAVYLCASSLVREATQYFGPGTRLTVL.